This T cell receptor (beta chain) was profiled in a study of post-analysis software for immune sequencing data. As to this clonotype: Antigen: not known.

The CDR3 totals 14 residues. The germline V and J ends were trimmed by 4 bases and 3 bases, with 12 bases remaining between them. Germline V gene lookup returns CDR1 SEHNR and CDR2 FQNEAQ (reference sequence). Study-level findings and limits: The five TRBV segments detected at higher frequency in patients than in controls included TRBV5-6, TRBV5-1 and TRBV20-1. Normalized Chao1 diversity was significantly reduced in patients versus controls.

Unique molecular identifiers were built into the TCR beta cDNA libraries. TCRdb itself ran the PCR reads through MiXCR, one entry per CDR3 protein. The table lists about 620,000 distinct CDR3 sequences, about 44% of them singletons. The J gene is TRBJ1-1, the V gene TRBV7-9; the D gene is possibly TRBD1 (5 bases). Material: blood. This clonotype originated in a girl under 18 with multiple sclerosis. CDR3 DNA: TGTGCCAGCAGCTCCCACTCGGGGGACACTGAAGCTTTCTTT. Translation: CASSSHSGDTEAFF.